The rows below give T cell receptor beta chains drawn from one sample of a study of regulatory T cells in long-lasting Graves disease. Each CDR3 protein is one row after TCRdb ran MiXCR on the multiplex PCR reads. The sample lists 400,000 or so distinct CDR3 sequences; about 20% were seen once. This sample comprised peripheral blood mononuclear cells (PBMCs), obtained when the disease was refractory, from a patient treated with antithyroid drugs. The receptors come from a female donor with Graves disease. CDR3s include the opening cysteine and the closing phenylalanine or tryptophan. D genes are given only for firm matches. Rows may omit the clone size; those that give it use once, few, many or a size class.

clone size: -
V gene: TRBV27
J gene: TRBJ2-2
D gene: TRBD1
CDR3 protein: CASSLSRQGVGELFF
CDR3 DNA: TGTGCCAGCAGTTTATCAAGACAGGGCGTCGGGGAGCTGTTTTTT

clone size: -
V gene: TRBV18
J gene: TRBJ2-7
D gene: TRBD1
CDR3 protein: CASSAWDSYYEQYF
CDR3 DNA: TGTGCCAGCTCAGCTTGGGACAGCTACTACGAGCAGTACTTC

clone size: many
V gene: TRBV10-3
J gene: TRBJ1-2
D gene: TRBD1
CDR3 protein: CAISDRDRVDDGYTF
CDR3 DNA: TGTGCCATCAGTGACAGGGACAGGGTAGACGATGGCTACACCTTC

clone size: -
V gene: TRBV5-6
J gene: TRBJ2-7
D gene: -
CDR3 protein: CASSSPEGLSEQYF
CDR3 DNA: TGTGCCAGCAGCTCACCGGAGGGACTCTCCGAGCAGTACTTC

clone size: many
V gene: TRBV7-2
J gene: TRBJ2-5
D gene: TRBD2
CDR3 protein: CASSFTSGSRQETQYF
CDR3 DNA: TGTGCCAGCAGCTTTACTAGCGGAAGCAGGCAAGAGACCCAGTACTTC

clone size: -
V gene: TRBV11-3
J gene: TRBJ2-2
D gene: -
CDR3 protein: CASSLRQGLVLAGELFF
CDR3 DNA: TGTGCCAGCAGCCTACGTCAGGGTCTTGTTCTTGCCGGGGAGCTGTTTTTT

clone size: once
V gene: TRBV7-2
J gene: TRBJ2-7
D gene: -
CDR3 protein: CASSCTGTSYEQYF
CDR3 DNA: TGTGCCAGCAGCTGTACCGGGACCTCCTACGAGCAGTACTTC

clone size: -
V gene: TRBV9
J gene: TRBJ2-2
D gene: TRBD2
CDR3 protein: CASNGAGGNTGELFF
CDR3 DNA: TGTGCCAGCAACGGAGCGGGAGGGAACACCGGGGAGCTGTTTTTT

clone size: few
V gene: TRBV30
J gene: TRBJ1-1
D gene: TRBD1
CDR3 protein: CAWRGGTATEAFF
CDR3 DNA: TGTGCCTGGAGGGGGGGGACAGCCACTGAAGCTTTCTTT

clone size: -
V gene: TRBV3-1
J gene: TRBJ2-4
D gene: -
CDR3 protein: CASSQDFRGIQYF
CDR3 DNA: TGTGCCAGCAGCCAAGACTTTAGGGGCATTCAGTACTTC

clone size: many
V gene: TRBV7-6
J gene: TRBJ1-1
D gene: TRBD1
CDR3 protein: CASSFGQGNRTKNTEAFF
CDR3 DNA: TGTGCCAGCAGCTTCGGACAGGGTAACCGAACCAAGAACACTGAAGCTTTCTTT

clone size: few
V gene: TRBV5-1
J gene: TRBJ1-3
D gene: -
CDR3 protein: CASSLAAVGSGNTIYF
CDR3 DNA: TGCGCCAGCAGCTTGGCAGCAGTAGGGTCCGGAAACACCATATATTTT

clone size: many
V gene: TRBV20-1
J gene: TRBJ2-5
D gene: -
CDR3 protein: CSARAPRCETQYF
CDR3 DNA: TGCAGTGCTAGAGCCCCCAGGTGTGAGACCCAGTACTTC

clone size: -
V gene: TRBV28
J gene: TRBJ2-5
D gene: TRBD2
CDR3 protein: CASSGTSGRRETQYF
CDR3 DNA: TGTGCCAGCAGTGGAACTAGCGGGCGGCGGGAGACCCAGTACTTC

clone size: -
V gene: TRBV28
J gene: TRBJ1-2
D gene: -
CDR3 protein: CASRGKGYGYTF
CDR3 DNA: TGTGCCAGCAGGGGGAAGGGATATGGCTACACCTTC

clone size: -
V gene: TRBV12-3/TRBV12-4
J gene: TRBJ1-4
D gene: -
CDR3 protein: CASSQGVFSEKLFF
CDR3 DNA: TGTGCCAGCAGTCAGGGCGTTTTTTCGGAAAAACTGTTTTTT

clone size: -
V gene: TRBV6-1
J gene: TRBJ2-2
D gene: -
CDR3 protein: CASRPETGELFF
CDR3 DNA: TGTGCCAGCCGCCCTGAAACCGGGGAGCTGTTTTTT

clone size: -
V gene: TRBV5-1
J gene: TRBJ2-2
D gene: -
CDR3 protein: CASSSLGASNTGELFF
CDR3 DNA: TGCGCCAGCAGCTCCCTCGGGGCTTCGAACACCGGGGAGCTGTTTTTT

clone size: many
V gene: TRBV20-1
J gene: TRBJ2-7
D gene: -
CDR3 protein: CSAMVSSYEQYF
CDR3 DNA: TGCAGTGCTATGGTGAGCTCCTACGAGCAGTACTTC

clone size: many
V gene: TRBV6-5
J gene: TRBJ2-7
D gene: -
CDR3 protein: CASSYQGPLNEQYF
CDR3 DNA: TGTGCCAGCAGTTATCAGGGGCCCCTAAACGAGCAGTACTTC

clone size: -
V gene: TRBV4-3
J gene: TRBJ2-7
D gene: -
CDR3 protein: CASSQGVRDRGTSGPYEQYF
CDR3 DNA: TGCGCCAGCAGCCAAGGAGTCCGGGACAGGGGGACTAGCGGGCCCTACGAGCAGTACTTC

clone size: -
V gene: TRBV7-2
J gene: TRBJ1-2
D gene: -
CDR3 protein: CASSLHPPGGANNYGYTF
CDR3 DNA: TGTGCCAGCAGCTTACACCCCCCGGGGGGGGCTAATAACTATGGCTACACCTTC

clone size: -
V gene: TRBV24-1
J gene: TRBJ2-3
D gene: TRBD2
CDR3 protein: CATSDLAAGVPRDTQYF
CDR3 DNA: TGTGCCACCAGTGATTTGGCTGCGGGGGTCCCGCGGGATACGCAGTATTTT

clone size: few
V gene: TRBV20-1
J gene: TRBJ2-7
D gene: -
CDR3 protein: CSASSSPSGLSSYEQYF
CDR3 DNA: TGCAGTGCTAGTTCGTCTCCAAGCGGGCTGAGCTCCTACGAGCAGTACTTC

clone size: -
V gene: TRBV7-9
J gene: TRBJ1-4
D gene: TRBD1
CDR3 protein: CASSLGGTGANEKLFF
CDR3 DNA: TGTGCCAGCAGCTTAGGAGGGACAGGGGCTAATGAAAAACTGTTTTTT

clone size: few
V gene: TRBV7-2
J gene: TRBJ2-7
D gene: -
CDR3 protein: CASSLPRGGGYEQYF
CDR3 DNA: TGTGCCAGCAGCTTACCCAGGGGAGGGGGATACGAGCAGTACTTC

clone size: -
V gene: TRBV4-2
J gene: TRBJ2-7
D gene: TRBD2
CDR3 protein: CASSHLTSGRVYEQYF
CDR3 DNA: TGTGCCAGCAGCCACCTAACTAGCGGGAGGGTTTACGAGCAGTACTTC

clone size: many
V gene: TRBV6-9
J gene: TRBJ1-4
D gene: -
CDR3 protein: CASSYGSRVLTEKLFF
CDR3 DNA: TGTGCCAGCAGTTACGGATCCAGGGTTCTTACAGAAAAACTGTTTTTT

clone size: many
V gene: TRBV2
J gene: TRBJ2-2
D gene: TRBD2
CDR3 protein: CASRVLLAGTGELFF
CDR3 DNA: TGTGCCAGCAGAGTACTACTAGCGGGCACCGGGGAGCTGTTTTTT

clone size: -
V gene: TRBV4-1
J gene: TRBJ2-3
D gene: TRBD2
CDR3 protein: CASSQGGLAGGPDTQYF
CDR3 DNA: TGCGCCAGCAGCCAGGGGGGACTAGCGGGAGGGCCGGATACGCAGTATTTT

clone size: many
V gene: TRBV9
J gene: TRBJ1-1
D gene: TRBD1
CDR3 protein: CASSVGQGSEAFF
CDR3 DNA: TGTGCCAGCAGCGTGGGACAGGGATCTGAAGCTTTCTTT

clone size: many
V gene: TRBV6-1
J gene: TRBJ1-4
D gene: TRBD1
CDR3 protein: CASKGQGTGEKLFF
CDR3 DNA: TGTGCCAGCAAGGGACAGGGGACCGGTGAAAAACTGTTTTTT

clone size: few
V gene: TRBV20-1
J gene: TRBJ2-7
D gene: TRBD1
CDR3 protein: CSATGQGRSYEQYF
CDR3 DNA: TGCAGTGCTACAGGACAGGGAAGGTCGTACGAGCAGTACTTC

clone size: -
V gene: TRBV3-1
J gene: TRBJ2-7
D gene: -
CDR3 protein: CASSQDFSGEQYF
CDR3 DNA: TGTGCCAGCAGCCAAGATTTTTCGGGCGAGCAGTACTTC

clone size: many
V gene: TRBV7-8
J gene: TRBJ2-7
D gene: -
CDR3 protein: CASSSSHAWSYEQYF
CDR3 DNA: TGTGCCAGCAGCAGCTCCCACGCCTGGAGCTACGAGCAGTACTTC

clone size: few
V gene: TRBV20-1
J gene: TRBJ2-1
D gene: -
CDR3 protein: CSARRGNYNEQFF
CDR3 DNA: TGCAGTGCCCGGCGGGGTAACTACAATGAGCAGTTCTTC

clone size: few
V gene: TRBV5-6
J gene: TRBJ2-5
D gene: TRBD2
CDR3 protein: CASSLELAGGETQYF
CDR3 DNA: TGTGCCAGCAGCTTGGAACTAGCGGGAGGAGAGACCCAGTACTTC

clone size: -
V gene: TRBV12-3/TRBV12-4
J gene: TRBJ2-7
D gene: -
CDR3 protein: CASSIAGPWGQYF
CDR3 DNA: TGTGCCAGCAGTATTGCGGGCCCTTGGGGGCAGTACTTC

clone size: many
V gene: TRBV7-2
J gene: TRBJ2-7
D gene: TRBD1
CDR3 protein: CASSSQIRQGAAYEQYF
CDR3 DNA: TGTGCCAGCAGCTCCCAAATTAGACAGGGGGCGGCCTACGAGCAGTACTTC

clone size: few
V gene: TRBV6-1
J gene: TRBJ2-4
D gene: -
CDR3 protein: CASSGVGGTKNIQYF
CDR3 DNA: TGTGCCAGCAGTGGCGTCGGGGGGACAAAAAACATTCAGTACTTC

clone size: -
V gene: TRBV9
J gene: TRBJ2-3
D gene: -
CDR3 protein: CASSVGTEGGTQYF
CDR3 DNA: TGTGCCAGCAGCGTAGGGACAGAAGGGGGTACGCAGTATTTT

clone size: -
V gene: TRBV9
J gene: TRBJ2-7
D gene: -
CDR3 protein: CASSVEPSGGPYEQYF
CDR3 DNA: TGTGCCAGCAGCGTAGAGCCAAGCGGAGGACCCTACGAGCAGTACTTC

clone size: few
V gene: TRBV13
J gene: TRBJ2-7
D gene: -
CDR3 protein: CASSWGTTYEQYF
CDR3 DNA: TGTGCCAGCAGCTGGGGCACGACCTACGAGCAGTACTTC

clone size: many
V gene: TRBV2
J gene: TRBJ1-4
D gene: -
CDR3 protein: CASSAIVSGEKLFF
CDR3 DNA: TGTGCCAGCAGCGCGATTGTATCGGGAGAAAAACTGTTTTTT

clone size: -
V gene: TRBV28
J gene: TRBJ2-1
D gene: -
CDR3 protein: CASSQNSIYNEQFF
CDR3 DNA: TGTGCCAGCAGTCAGAACAGTATTTACAATGAGCAGTTCTTC

clone size: many
V gene: TRBV6-1
J gene: TRBJ1-5
D gene: -
CDR3 protein: CAASGGGPRGNQPQHF
CDR3 DNA: TGTGCCGCGAGTGGGGGGGGCCCGCGGGGCAATCAGCCCCAGCATTTT

clone size: -
V gene: TRBV9
J gene: TRBJ2-2
D gene: -
CDR3 protein: CASSVASLGAGELFF
CDR3 DNA: TGTGCCAGCAGCGTAGCGAGTCTCGGTGCCGGGGAGCTGTTTTTT

clone size: -
V gene: TRBV19
J gene: TRBJ2-5
D gene: -
CDR3 protein: CASSIQGLETQYF
CDR3 DNA: TGTGCCAGTAGTATCCAGGGACTTGAGACCCAGTACTTC

clone size: many
V gene: TRBV6-1
J gene: TRBJ2-7
D gene: TRBD2
CDR3 protein: CASRFTGTSRSYEQYF
CDR3 DNA: TGTGCCAGCAGATTCACCGGGACTAGCAGGTCCTACGAGCAGTACTTC

clone size: many
V gene: TRBV6-2/TRBV6-3
J gene: TRBJ1-2
D gene: TRBD1
CDR3 protein: CASRVTGSDYGYTF
CDR3 DNA: TGTGCCAGCAGAGTGACAGGGTCAGACTATGGCTACACCTTC

clone size: few
V gene: TRBV29-1
J gene: TRBJ2-7
D gene: -
CDR3 protein: CSVFILGEQYF
CDR3 DNA: TGCAGCGTTTTTATCCTGGGCGAGCAGTACTTC

clone size: few
V gene: TRBV15
J gene: TRBJ1-2
D gene: -
CDR3 protein: CATSRAGGGYGYTF
CDR3 DNA: TGTGCCACCAGCAGAGCCGGGGGCGGCTATGGCTACACCTTC

clone size: many
V gene: TRBV5-1
J gene: TRBJ2-2
D gene: TRBD2
CDR3 protein: CASSSKGTRLAGELFF
CDR3 DNA: TGCGCCAGCAGCTCTAAAGGGACTAGATTAGCCGGGGAGCTGTTTTTT